This TCR beta chain was captured by sequencing in a study of vaccination and CD4 T cells after COVID-19. For the study at large: Convalescent participants consisted of six males and four females, two being Hispanic.

Trimming took off 0 bases at V and 0 bases at J, with 7 bases between the two ends. The CDR3 is 15 residues long. Germline V gene lookup returns CDR1 SGHRS and CDR2 YFSETQ. Sample treatment: roughly 10-day PBMC culture with coronavirus spike peptide pools or control peptides (ViraFEST assay). The Oncomine TCR Beta short-read assay was applied to DNA of cultured CD4+ T cells. The source of extracted genomic DNA was cultured CD4+ T cells. MiXCR, run by TCRdb on the PCR reads, gives a single entry per CDR3 protein. This table has 15,000 to 20,000 distinct CDR3 sequences, about 21% appearing once. Turning to this clonotype: Its antigen is not identified.

The specimen sequenced was cultured CD4+ T cells from blood. This sequence joins TRBV5-1 and TRBJ2-1; D possibly corresponds to TRBD1 (6 bases). The clonotype comes from a human donor with COVID-19. CDR3 DNA: TGCGCCAGCAGCTTGGAGGACAGCTCCTACAATGAGCAGTTCTTC. Amino acids: CASSLEDSSYNEQFF.